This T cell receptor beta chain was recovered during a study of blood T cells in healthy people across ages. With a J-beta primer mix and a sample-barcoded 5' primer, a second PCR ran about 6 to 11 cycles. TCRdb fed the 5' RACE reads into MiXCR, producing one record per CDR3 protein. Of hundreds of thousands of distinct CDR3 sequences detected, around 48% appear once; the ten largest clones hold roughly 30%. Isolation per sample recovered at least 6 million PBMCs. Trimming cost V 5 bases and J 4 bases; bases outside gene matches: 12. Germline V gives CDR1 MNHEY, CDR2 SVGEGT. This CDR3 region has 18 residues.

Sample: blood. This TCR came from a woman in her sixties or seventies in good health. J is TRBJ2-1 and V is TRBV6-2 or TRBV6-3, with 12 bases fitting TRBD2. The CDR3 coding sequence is TGTGCCAGCAGTCTATTAACTAGCGGGAGGACCCTATACAATGAGCAGTTCTTC. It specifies CASSLLTSGRTLYNEQFF.